The clone carrying this T cell receptor beta chain has only one observation. The CDR3 sequence is 15 residues long. The V gene lost 5 bases and the J gene lost 2 bases, with 16 bases spanning the gap. Germline lookup yields CDR1 SGHTA and CDR2 FQGNSA. This specimen comes from a study of blood T cell repertoires in COVID-19. Study-wide context: PBMCs, B-cell-depleted T cells, or T cells were the source of the cDNA or gDNA that made up the material.

As originally analysed: Cell counts per sample came from amplifying reference gene primers. Profiled with immunoSEQ multiplex PCR; TCRdb holds only in-frame clones, not every one. Clonal size and the V and J genes are those of that table, whereas D and trimming came from the DNA. The data show over 300,000 clones, 89% seen once. This sequence was found in a man aged 18 to 35 who had recovered from COVID-19. Sequencing was carried out using peripheral blood. J is TRBJ2-7 and V is TRBV7-2, with D possibly being TRBD2 (5 bases). CDR3 sequence (DNA): TGTGCCAGCAGCCTACGGCCGGGGATAGCCTACGAGCAGTACTTC. As protein: CASSLRPGIAYEQYF.